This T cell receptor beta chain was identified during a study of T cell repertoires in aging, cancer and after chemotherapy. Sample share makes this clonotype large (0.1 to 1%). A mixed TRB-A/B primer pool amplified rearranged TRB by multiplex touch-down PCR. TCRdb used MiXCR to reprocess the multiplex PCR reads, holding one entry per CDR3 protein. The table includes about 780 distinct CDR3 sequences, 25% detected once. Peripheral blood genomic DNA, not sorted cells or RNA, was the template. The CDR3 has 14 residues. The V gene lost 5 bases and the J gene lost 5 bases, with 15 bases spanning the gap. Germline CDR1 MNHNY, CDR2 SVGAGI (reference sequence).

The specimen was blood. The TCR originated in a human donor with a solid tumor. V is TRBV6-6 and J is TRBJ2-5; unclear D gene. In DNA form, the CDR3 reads TGTGCCAGCAGTATAACACCCCCCTTGGAGACCCAGTACTTC. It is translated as CASSITPPLETQYF.